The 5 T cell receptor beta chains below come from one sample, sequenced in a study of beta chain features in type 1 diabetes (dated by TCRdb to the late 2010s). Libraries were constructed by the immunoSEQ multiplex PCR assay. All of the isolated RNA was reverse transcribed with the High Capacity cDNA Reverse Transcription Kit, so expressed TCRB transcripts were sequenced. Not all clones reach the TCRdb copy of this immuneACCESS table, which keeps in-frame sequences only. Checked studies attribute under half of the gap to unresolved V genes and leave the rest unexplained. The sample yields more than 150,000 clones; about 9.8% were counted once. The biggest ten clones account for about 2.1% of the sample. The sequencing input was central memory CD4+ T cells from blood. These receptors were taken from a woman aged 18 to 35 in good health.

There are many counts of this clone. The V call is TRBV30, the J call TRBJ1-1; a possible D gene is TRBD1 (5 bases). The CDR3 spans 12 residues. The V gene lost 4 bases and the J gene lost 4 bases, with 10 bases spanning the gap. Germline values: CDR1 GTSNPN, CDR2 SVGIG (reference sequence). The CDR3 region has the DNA TGTGCCTGGACCCAGGGAATCACTGAAGCTTTCTTT. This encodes CAWTQGITEAFF.

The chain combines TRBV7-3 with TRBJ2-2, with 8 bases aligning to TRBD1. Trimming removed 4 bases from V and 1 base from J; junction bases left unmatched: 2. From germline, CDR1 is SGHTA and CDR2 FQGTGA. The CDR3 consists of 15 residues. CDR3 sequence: CASSSGQGNTGELFF. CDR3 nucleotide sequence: TGTGCCAGCAGCTCCGGACAGGGGAACACCGGGGAGCTGTTTTTT.

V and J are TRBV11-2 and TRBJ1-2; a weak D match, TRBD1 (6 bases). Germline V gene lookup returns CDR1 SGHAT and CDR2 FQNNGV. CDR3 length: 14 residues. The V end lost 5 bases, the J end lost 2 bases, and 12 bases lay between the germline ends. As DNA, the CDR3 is TGTGCCAGCAGCCCGGGGGGGCGGAACTATGGCTACACCTTC. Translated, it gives CASSPGGRNYGYTF. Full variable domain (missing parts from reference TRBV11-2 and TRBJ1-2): EAGVAQSPRYKIIEKRQSVAFWCNPISGHATLYWYQQILGQGPKLLIQFQNNGVVDDSQLPKDRFSAERLKGVDSTLKIQPAKLEDSAVYLCASSPGGRNYGYTFGSGTRLTVV.

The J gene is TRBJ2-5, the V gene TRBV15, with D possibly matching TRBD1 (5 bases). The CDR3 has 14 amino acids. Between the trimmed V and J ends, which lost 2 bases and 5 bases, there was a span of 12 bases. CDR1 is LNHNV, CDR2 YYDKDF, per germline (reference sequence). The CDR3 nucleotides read TGTGCCACCAGCAGACCAGGGCTTGATGAGACCCAGTACTTC. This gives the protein CATSRPGLDETQYF.

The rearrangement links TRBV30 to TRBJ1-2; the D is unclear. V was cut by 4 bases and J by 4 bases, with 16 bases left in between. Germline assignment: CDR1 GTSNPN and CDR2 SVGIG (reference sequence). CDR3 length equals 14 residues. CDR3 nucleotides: TGTGCCTGGATACGAGAGGGCGGATTCTATGGCTACACCTTC. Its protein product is CAWIREGGFYGYTF.